Each of the 31 T cell receptor beta chains below was sequenced from the same sample in a study of cytomegalovirus exposure and HLA in healthy donors. Primers included in the PCR were 60 Vbeta and 13 Jbeta primers. The assay was immunoSEQ multiplex PCR, and TCRdb's table has in-frame clones only and misses some. The repertoire consists of 160,000 or so clones, with 80% to 90% occurring once and the leading ten covering less than 2.5%. Sequencing used PBMCs. The receptors were sampled from a woman under 30 in good health and CMV-seronegative.

This sequence joins TRBV4-3 and TRBJ1-2; 8 positions agree with TRBD1. CDR3 length equals 16 residues. V lost 3 bases to trimming and J lost 8 bases; unmatched junction nucleotides: 14. Looked up from germline, CDR1 is LGHNA and CDR2 is YSLEER. CDR3 DNA sequence: TGCGCCAGCAGCCAGCTCGCAGGGGGCGGACGGCGGGGCTACACCTTC. This codes for CASSQLAGGGRRGYTF.

The chain joins TRBV10-3 to TRBJ1-5; 10 bases agree with TRBD1. Germline trimming cut 6 bases from V and 3 bases from J; bases unmatched to any gene: 5. CDR3 length: 15 amino acids. CDR1 and CDR2 (germline): ENHRY, SYGVKD. CDR3 sequence reads: CAIRGGTGDNQPQHF. The CDR3 coding sequence is TGTGCCATCAGGGGGGGGACAGGGGACAATCAGCCCCAGCATTTT.

The chain is built from TRBV5-1 and TRBJ1-4, with D unclear. The germline V and J ends were trimmed by 1 base and 3 bases, with 10 bases remaining between them. Germline-derived CDR1 and CDR2 are SGHRS and YFSETQ. The CDR3 totals 15 residues. CDR3 sequence reads: CASSLWSSANEKLFF. The CDR3 nucleotides are TGCGCCAGCAGCTTGTGGTCTTCGGCTAATGAAAAACTGTTTTTT.

This chain joins TRBV27 and TRBJ2-2; no clear D gene. The V gene's germline CDR1 is MNHEY and CDR2 SMNVEV (reference sequence). CDR3 length: 12 amino acids. Deletions cut 6 bases from V and 9 bases from J, with 11 bases between. The CDR3 sequence is CASRSSFRELFF. The DNA of the CDR3 is TGTGCCAGCAGGTCCAGTTTTCGGGAGCTGTTTTTT.

The chain is built from TRBV5-1 and TRBJ2-7, with 8 positions matching TRBD1. Germline V gene data show CDR1 as SGHRS and CDR2 as YFSETQ. The CDR3 is made up of 14 amino acids. V gave up 4 bases and J gave up 0 bases; unmatched junction bases: 3. This CDR3 reads CASSGQGFSYEQYF. DNA of the CDR3: TGCGCCAGCAGCGGACAGGGATTCTCCTACGAGCAGTACTTC.

J is TRBJ1-5 and V is TRBV28; D gene unclear. Germline values: CDR1 MDHEN, CDR2 SYDVKM. V shed 6 bases and J shed 3 bases, with 12 bases lying between them. This CDR3 contains 14 residues. The CDR3 DNA sequence: TGTGCCAGCAGGGTGGAGGGCTACAATCAGCCCCAGCATTTT. Its protein product is CASRVEGYNQPQHF.

For the CDR3, the DNA is TGTGCCAGCGGGAGGGATCCCAACTCCTACGAGCAGTACTTC. Amino acid sequence: CASGRDPNSYEQYF. V is TRBV9 and J is TRBJ2-7, with 7 bases that match TRBD2. The CDR3 is made up of 14 amino acids. V lost 7 bases, J lost 0 bases, and 7 bases stayed unmatched. Germline CDR1 reads SGDLS; CDR2 reads YYNGEE.

The V call is TRBV14, the J call TRBJ2-5; D gene uncertain. Trimming stripped 4 bases from V and 4 bases from J, with 10 bases between. Per the germline V gene, CDR1 is SGHDN and CDR2 is FVKESK. This CDR3 has 13 residues. The CDR3 reads CASSLGALETQYF. The CDR3 coding sequence is TGTGCCAGCAGCCTAGGAGCGCTAGAGACCCAGTACTTC.

This clone has a single count. The genes are TRBV28 and TRBJ2-7; D gene ambiguous. The ends were cut back, 2 bases at V and 2 bases at J, with 10 bases in the middle. This CDR3 has 14 amino acids. Germline loops: CDR1 MDHEN, CDR2 SYDVKM. The CDR3 spells CASSLGQEPYEQYF. CDR3 in DNA: TGTGCCAGCAGTTTAGGTCAGGAACCCTACGAGCAGTACTTC.

The chain combines TRBV7-2 with TRBJ1-6, with 8 positions matching TRBD1. Trimming took 6 bases from V and 14 from J; bases not matched to a gene: 12. Germline CDR1 reads SGHTA; CDR2 reads FQGNSA. The CDR3 has 14 residues. The CDR3 sequence: CASSPDRAVFSLHF. In DNA form, the CDR3 reads TGTGCCAGCAGTCCGGACAGGGCGGTTTTTTCCCTCCACTTT. Using reference TRBV7-2 and TRBJ1-6 for the parts outside the CDR3, the full variable domain is GAGVSQSPSNKVTEKGKDVELRCDPISGHTALYWYRQSLGQGLEFLIYFQGNSAPDKSGLPSDRFSAERTGGSVSTLTIQRTQQEDSAVYLCASSPDRAVFSLHFGNGTRLTVT.

The chain couples TRBV6-1 to TRBJ2-7, with TRBD1 as a possible D gene (6 bases). The germline V gene has CDR1 MNHNS and CDR2 SASEGT. Trimming shortened V by 3 bases and J by 2 bases, and 11 bases separated the two germline ends. CDR3 size: 14 residues. The CDR3 sequence: CASSDTGRAYEQYF. CDR3 nucleotide sequence: TGTGCCAGCAGTGACACAGGGAGAGCCTACGAGCAGTACTTC.

The CDR3 is CASSRRGYYNEQFF. The CDR3 DNA reads TGTGCCAGCAGTCGTCGGGGGTATTACAATGAGCAGTTCTTC. The V gene is TRBV5-4, the J gene TRBJ2-1; a possible D gene is TRBD2 (6 bases). The ends were cut back, 5 bases at V and 4 bases at J, with 13 bases in the middle. The germline gives CDR1 SGHNT, CDR2 YYREEE (reference sequence). This CDR3 contains 14 residues.

This clone has a handful of counts. The CDR3 DNA follows: TGTGCCAGCAGAGTCGGACAGGGGGACTACGAGCAGTACTTC. Translated, it gives CASRVGQGDYEQYF. This chain uses TRBV27 with TRBJ2-7, with TRBD1 matching 10 bases. This CDR3 has 14 residues. With 6 bases clipped from V and 3 bases from J, the junction kept 5 bases outside the gene matches. CDR1 and CDR2 from the germline V gene are MNHEY and SMNVEV (reference sequence).

This clone turned up a few times. This chain joins TRBV6-5 and TRBJ1-6; no reliable D call. Trimming left V 2 bases short and J 9 bases short, with 14 bases between. The CDR3 length is 15 residues. Germline CDR1 reads MNHEY; CDR2 reads SVGAGI. CDR3 sequence reads: CASSYQVVQTSPLHF. CDR3 sequence (DNA): TGTGCCAGCAGTTACCAGGTGGTTCAGACTTCACCCCTCCACTTT.

The chain joins TRBV28 to TRBJ1-2, with TRBD1 as a possible D gene (6 bases). The V end lost 5 bases, the J end lost 6 bases, and 10 bases lay between the germline ends. CDR1 MDHEN and CDR2 SYDVKM come from the germline V gene. The CDR3 length is 12 residues. The CDR3 loop reads CASSLRTDGYTF. The CDR3 DNA reads TGTGCCAGCAGTCTACGGACAGATGGCTACACCTTC.

Of note for this clone: In the same sample, other DNA sequences code for this CDR3. The rearrangement uses TRBV27 and TRBJ2-3, with D tentatively TRBD2 (6 bases). The CDR3 has 14 residues. Deletions cut 3 bases from V and 1 base from J, with 8 bases between. CDR1 and CDR2 (germline): MNHEY, SMNVEV (reference sequence). In nucleotides, the CDR3 is TGTGCCAGCAGTTTGGGACTCGGCACAGATACGCAGTATTTT. Its protein product is CASSLGLGTDTQYF.

This chain joins TRBV10-3 and TRBJ2-7, with TRBD1 identical over 9 bases. The germline CDR1 and CDR2 sequences are ENHRY and SYGVKD. CDR3 length: 13 residues. The trim removed 6 bases at V and 3 bases at J, leaving 3 bases unmatched. The CDR3 coding sequence is TGTGCCATCAGGCCGGGACAGGGCTACGAGCAGTACTTC. Translated, it gives CAIRPGQGYEQYF.

The rearrangement links TRBV2 to TRBJ1-2, with 7 positions matching TRBD1. Germline trimming cut 6 bases from V and 5 bases from J; bases unmatched to any gene: 15. CDR3 length equals 16 residues. CDR1 and CDR2 (germline): SNHLY, FYNNEI. This chain's CDR3 is CASSGSQGPPLYGYTF. The CDR3 DNA sequence: TGTGCCAGCAGCGGGTCACAGGGGCCCCCCCTATATGGCTACACCTTC.

This clone was observed once. The V call is TRBV10-3, the J call TRBJ2-1; 8 bases line up with TRBD2. The CDR3 is 17 residues long. J lost 4 bases, V lost 4 bases, and 12 bases had no gene match. Germline-derived CDR1 and CDR2 are ENHRY and SYGVKD. In nucleotides, the CDR3 is TGTGCCATCAGTGTTCCCGAATTTCGGGGGGGGTACAATGAGCAGTTCTTC. Amino acid sequence: CAISVPEFRGGYNEQFF.

The chain links TRBV28 to TRBJ2-2; D call uncertain. Germline assignment: CDR1 MDHEN and CDR2 SYDVKM. The CDR3 spans 15 residues. Trimming pared 7 bases from V and 2 bases from J, leaving 14 bases between. Here the CDR3 reads CASIWAGLNTGELFF. Here the CDR3 DNA reads TGTGCCAGCATATGGGCAGGCCTTAACACCGGGGAGCTGTTTTTT.

The genes are TRBV28 and TRBJ2-3; D not certain. Trimming shortened V by 3 bases and J by 5 bases, and 6 bases separated the two germline ends. Germline CDR1 is MDHEN and CDR2 is SYDVKM. This CDR3 region has 12 residues. This CDR3 reads CASSLRRDTQYF. CDR3 DNA sequence: TGTGCCAGCAGTTTGCGTCGAGATACGCAGTATTTT.

This clone turned up a few times. The identical CDR3 is also encoded by other nucleotide sequences in the sample. This chain joins TRBV30 and TRBJ1-5; unclear D gene. The CDR3 contains 13 residues. V was cut by 0 bases and J by 4 bases, with 7 bases left in between. The germline CDR1 and CDR2 sequences are GTSNPN and SVGIG (reference sequence). The DNA for the CDR3 is TGTGCCTGGAGTGTAAGAGGGAATCAGCCCCAGCATTTT. Translating it yields CAWSVRGNQPQHF.

The chain carries TRBV7-2 and TRBJ2-2, with 9 bases that match TRBD2. V shed 1 base and J 6 bases; nucleotides not matched to a gene: 6. The V gene's germline CDR1 is SGHTA and CDR2 FQGNSA. The CDR3 runs 16 residues. CDR3 residues: CASSLVGGRGPGELFF. CDR3 bases: TGTGCCAGCAGCTTAGTAGGCGGGAGGGGGCCCGGGGAGCTGTTTTTT.

The chain has TRBV14 and TRBJ2-7; D may be TRBD1 (5 bases). There are 14 residues in the CDR3. The germline gives CDR1 SGHDN, CDR2 FVKESK. The V gene lost 4 bases and the J gene lost 6 bases, with 16 bases spanning the gap. CDR3 region: CASSPGLQVREQYF. CDR3 DNA: TGTGCCAGCAGCCCAGGGTTGCAGGTACGCGAGCAGTACTTC.

J is TRBJ2-7 and V is TRBV5-1; 13 bases fit TRBD2. The CDR3 sequence is 13 residues long. Germline trimming cut 7 bases from V and 6 bases from J; bases unmatched to any gene: 4. Germline assignment: CDR1 SGHRS and CDR2 YFSETQ. This CDR3 is CASGLAGVPEQYF. The CDR3 region has the DNA TGCGCCAGCGGACTAGCGGGAGTTCCCGAGCAGTACTTC.

This clone was seen more than once but under ten times. The chain has TRBV7-2 and TRBJ2-7; 7 bases are shared with TRBD2. Germline V gene sequence: CDR1 SGHTA, CDR2 FQGNSA. After removal of 1 base from V and 2 bases from J, the junction contained 5 bases not matched to a gene. This CDR3 has 15 residues. The CDR3 spells CASSLVAGETYEQYF. CDR3 DNA: TGTGCCAGCAGCTTAGTTGCGGGGGAAACCTACGAGCAGTACTTC.

The rearrangement links TRBV5-4 to TRBJ1-2, with 7 bases identical to TRBD1. There are 13 residues in the CDR3. Germline V gene lookup returns CDR1 SGHNT and CDR2 YYREEE (reference sequence). V lost 4 bases, J lost 4 bases, and 4 bases stayed unmatched. The CDR3 DNA is TGTGCCAGCAGCCCCGACAGGGCCTATGGCTACACCTTC. Protein product: CASSPDRAYGYTF.

Only a few counts were recorded for this clone. This chain connects TRBV30 to TRBJ2-7, with unresolved D. Per the germline V gene, CDR1 is GTSNPN and CDR2 is SVGIG (reference sequence). The CDR3 has 12 residues. V gave up 4 bases and J gave up 6 bases, with 13 bases separating them. The CDR3 sequence: CAWTSARSEQYF. The CDR3 DNA sequence: TGTGCCTGGACCTCTGCCAGGTCCGAGCAGTACTTC.

The rearrangement joins TRBV5-1 to TRBJ1-2; D possibly corresponds to TRBD1 (6 bases). Germline CDR1 is SGHRS and CDR2 is YFSETQ. The CDR3 has 14 amino acids. The germline V and J ends were trimmed by 4 bases and 4 bases, with 14 bases remaining between them. Here the CDR3 DNA reads TGCGCCAGCAGCGGTACCACAGGGACCTATGGCTACACCTTC. This sequence encodes CASSGTTGTYGYTF.

For this clone: Compared with germline, one end of the junction differs, possibly owing to a read error. The gene calls are TRBV2 and TRBJ2-3; maybe TRBD2 (5 bases). The CDR3 is 16 residues long. Germline V gene lookup returns CDR1 SNHLY and CDR2 FYNNEI. CDR3 nucleotide sequence: TGTGCCAGCAGGGAAGGACTCTATAAGGCAACAGATACGCAGTATTTT. It is translated as CASREGLYKATDTQYF.

The V call is TRBV6-5, the J call TRBJ2-1; 8 nucleotides agree with TRBD2. Germline values: CDR1 MNHEY, CDR2 SVGAGI. The CDR3 sequence is 16 residues long. The ends lost 2 bases at V and 3 bases at J; junction bases unmatched: 6. In nucleotides, the CDR3 is TGTGCCAGCAGTTACGGGCCGGGACTAGTCTACAATGAGCAGTTCTTC. This gives the protein CASSYGPGLVYNEQFF.